This entry features one TCR beta chain sequence. The entry originates in a study of blood T cell repertoires in COVID-19. Study overall: Sites across the United States, Italy and Spain contributed samples from acute and convalescent COVID-19. Sources were T cells, B-cell-depleted T cells, or PBMCs; the material itself was cDNA or gDNA.

The V and J ends lost 1 base and 0 bases respectively, with 15 bases between them. CDR3 length: 18 residues. Per germline, CDR1 LGHDT and CDR2 YNNKEL (reference sequence). Original processing methods: Amplification from reference gene primers served as the basis for estimated nucleated cell counts. The assay was immunoSEQ multiplex PCR, and TCRdb's table has in-frame clones only and misses some. The V and J calls and clone size were taken over from that table, and D and trimming were inferred from the DNA. The table lists over 25,000 clones, more than 70% of them singletons. This clonotype was sampled from a man older than 75 with active COVID-19. The chain carries TRBV3-1 (or the pseudogene TRBV3-2) and TRBJ1-4, with D perhaps TRBD1 (5 bases). The source material was peripheral blood. The CDR3 loop is CASSQGRSGLATNEKLFF. CDR3 DNA: TGTGCCAGCAGCCAAGGTCGGTCGGGACTTGCAACTAATGAAAAACTGTTTTTT.